What follows are 10 T cell receptor beta chains derived from one specimen sequenced in a study of T cell clonotyping in hematopoietic cell transplantation. Sequencing was performed with immunoSEQ multiplex PCR; in TCRdb, only in-frame clones are kept and a portion is missing. The sample carries some 10,000 clones, 95% to 98% recorded once. This specimen was peripheral blood mononuclear cells, taken 100 days after allogeneic stem cell transplant. Receptors were obtained from a male patient aged 60-70 years who had an allogeneic stem cell transplant from a related donor, so the T cells may come from the graft donor. Some clones in this sample may be carry-over from other donors' samples.

The V call is TRBV5-1, the J call TRBJ2-6; no reliable D call. The CDR3 runs to 14 residues. Trimming pared 2 bases from V and 1 base from J, leaving 4 bases between. Germline lookup yields CDR1 SGHRS and CDR2 YFSETQ. The chain's CDR3 is CASSLRSGANVLTF. CDR3 nucleotide sequence: TGCGCCAGCAGCTTAAGGTCTGGGGCCAACGTCCTGACTTTC.

V is TRBV7-3 and J is TRBJ1-2, with D hard to call. CDR3 size: 15 residues. The germline gives CDR1 SGHTA, CDR2 FQGTGA. V lost 5 bases, J lost 5 bases, and 18 bases lay in between. CDR3 sequence (DNA): TGTGCCAGCAGCCAGGTCGGAGGGTTTGCTTATGGCTACACCTTC. This sequence encodes CASSQVGGFAYGYTF.

The chain carries TRBV28 and TRBJ1-5, with unresolved D. Germline loops: CDR1 MDHEN, CDR2 SYDVKM. There are 14 residues in the CDR3. Trimming cost V 8 bases and J 1 base, with 12 bases left between them. The CDR3: CASGGWASNQPQHF. The CDR3 DNA sequence: TGTGCCAGCGGAGGGTGGGCCAGCAATCAGCCCCAGCATTTT. The complete variable domain, with remaining parts taken from reference TRBV28 and TRBJ1-5, reads DVKVTQSSRYLVKRTGEKVFLECVQDMDHENMFWYRQDPGLGLRLIYFSYDVKMKEKGDIPEGYSVSREKKERFSLILESASTNQTSMYLCASGGWASNQPQHFGDGTRLSIL.

The V gene is TRBV2, the J gene TRBJ2-5; tentatively, D is TRBD1 (7 bases). The CDR3 sequence is 15 residues long. Germline CDR1 is SNHLY and CDR2 is FYNNEI. V was pared by 3 bases and J by 0 bases, with 11 bases between. CDR3: CASSEAGGNQETQYF. The DNA of the CDR3 is TGTGCCAGCAGTGAGGCAGGGGGGAACCAAGAGACCCAGTACTTC.

In this sample, this clone turned up a few times. V gene TRBV9 combines with J gene TRBJ1-1; D gene ambiguous. The CDR3 runs to 16 residues. Germline V gives CDR1 SGDLS, CDR2 YYNGEE. Trimming pared 0 bases from V and 4 bases from J, leaving 16 bases between. The CDR3 nucleotides read TGTGCCAGCAGCGTAGCTCCCGGAGGAGGCCGCACTGAAGCTTTCTTT. It is translated as CASSVAPGGGRTEAFF.

The V gene is TRBV5-4, the J gene TRBJ1-2, with D perhaps matching TRBD1 (6 bases). Germline lookup yields CDR1 SGHNT and CDR2 YYREEE (reference sequence). The CDR3 extends over 13 amino acids. The V gene lost 2 bases and the J gene lost 6 bases, with 11 bases spanning the gap. The CDR3 region is CASSFTGPDGYTF. The CDR3 DNA reads TGTGCCAGCAGCTTCACAGGGCCCGATGGCTACACCTTC. The entire variable domain, with the rest obtained from reference TRBV5-4 and TRBJ1-2, is as follows: ETGVTQSPTHLIKTRGQQVTLRCSSQSGHNTVSWYQQALGQGPQFIFQYYREEENGRGNFPPRFSGLQFPNYSSELNVNALELDDSALYLCASSFTGPDGYTFGSGTRLTVV.

V is TRBV27 and J is TRBJ1-1, with D perhaps matching TRBD1 (6 bases). CDR1 and CDR2 from the germline V gene are MNHEY and SMNVEV (reference sequence). V dropped 6 bases and J dropped 5 bases, with 13 bases sitting between them. CDR3 length: 13 amino acids. This CDR3 reads CASSQQGRTEAFF. The CDR3 coding sequence is TGTGCCAGCAGCCAACAGGGCCGGACTGAAGCTTTCTTT.

The V gene is TRBV19, the J gene TRBJ2-6; 9 positions match TRBD1. The CDR3 has 16 amino acids. Germline loops: CDR1 LNHDA, CDR2 SQIVND (reference sequence). The trim removed 8 bases at V and 0 bases at J, leaving 5 bases unmatched. The CDR3 reads CASDRGFGSGANVLTF. The DNA for the CDR3 is TGTGCCAGTGACAGGGGGTTCGGCTCTGGGGCCAACGTCCTGACTTTC.

This clone came up once. The chain joins TRBV7-9 to TRBJ1-3; TRBD1 agrees at 7 bases. The V segment lost 4 bases and the J segment 2 bases; nucleotides outside the gene matches: 5. Germline V gives CDR1 SEHNR, CDR2 FQNEAQ (reference sequence). The CDR3 runs 15 residues. The DNA for the CDR3 is TGTGCCAGCAGCTGGGGACAGCTCGCTGGAAACACCATATATTTT. Encoded protein: CASSWGQLAGNTIYF.

The chain uses TRBV6-1 and TRBJ2-5, with TRBD2 matching 12 bases. This CDR3 contains 14 residues. Losses at the gene ends were 3 bases for V and 5 bases for J; bases not matched to a gene: 1. The germline CDR1 and CDR2 sequences are MNHNS and SASEGT. DNA for the CDR3: TGTGCCAGCAGTGATGGACTAGCGGGGGAGACCCAGTACTTC. Protein: CASSDGLAGETQYF.